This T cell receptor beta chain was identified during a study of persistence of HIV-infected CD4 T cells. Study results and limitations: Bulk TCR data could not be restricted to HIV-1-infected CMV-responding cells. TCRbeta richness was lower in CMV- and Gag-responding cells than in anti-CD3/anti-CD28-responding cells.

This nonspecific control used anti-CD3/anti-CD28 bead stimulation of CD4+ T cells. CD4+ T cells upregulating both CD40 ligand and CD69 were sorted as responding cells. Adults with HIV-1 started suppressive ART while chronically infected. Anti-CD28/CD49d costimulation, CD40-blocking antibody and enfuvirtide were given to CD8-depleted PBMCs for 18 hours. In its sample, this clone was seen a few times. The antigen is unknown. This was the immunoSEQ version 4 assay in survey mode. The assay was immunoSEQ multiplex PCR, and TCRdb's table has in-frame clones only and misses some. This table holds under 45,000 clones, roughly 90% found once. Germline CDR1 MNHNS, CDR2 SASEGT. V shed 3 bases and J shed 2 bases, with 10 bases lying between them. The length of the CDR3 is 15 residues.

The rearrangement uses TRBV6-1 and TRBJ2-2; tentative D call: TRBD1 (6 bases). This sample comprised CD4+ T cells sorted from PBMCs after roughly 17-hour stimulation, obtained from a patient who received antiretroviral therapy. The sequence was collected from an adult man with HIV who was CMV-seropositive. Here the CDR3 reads CASSEMDSNTGELFF. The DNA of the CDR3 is TGTGCCAGCAGTGAGATGGACAGTAACACCGGGGAGCTGTTTTTT.